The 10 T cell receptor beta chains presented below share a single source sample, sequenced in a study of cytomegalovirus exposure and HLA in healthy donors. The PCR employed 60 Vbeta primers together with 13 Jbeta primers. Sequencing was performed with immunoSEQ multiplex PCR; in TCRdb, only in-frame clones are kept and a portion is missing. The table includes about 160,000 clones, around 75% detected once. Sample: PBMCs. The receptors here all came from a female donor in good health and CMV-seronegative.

CDR3 coding DNA: TGTGCCATCAGTGAGTCCGGAACAGGCAATCAGCCCCAGCATTTT. Protein product: CAISESGTGNQPQHF. The chain joins TRBV10-3 to TRBJ1-5; D call uncertain. The CDR3 length is 15 residues. Trimming took off 0 bases at V and 2 bases at J, with 8 bases between the two ends. From germline, CDR1 is ENHRY and CDR2 SYGVKD.

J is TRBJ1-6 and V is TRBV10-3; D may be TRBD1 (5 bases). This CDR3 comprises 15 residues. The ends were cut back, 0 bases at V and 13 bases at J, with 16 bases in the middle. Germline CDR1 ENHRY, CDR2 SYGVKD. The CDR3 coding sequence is TGTGCCATCAGTGAGTCGAAGGGACTCCCTGCTCCCCTCCACTTT. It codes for CAISESKGLPAPLHF.

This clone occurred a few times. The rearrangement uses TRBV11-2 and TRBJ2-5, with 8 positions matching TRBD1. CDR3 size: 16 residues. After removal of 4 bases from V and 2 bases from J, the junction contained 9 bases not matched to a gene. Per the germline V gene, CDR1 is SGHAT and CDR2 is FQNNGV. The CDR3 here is CASSYQGGQVQETQYF. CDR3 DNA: TGTGCCAGCAGCTACCAAGGGGGACAGGTACAAGAGACCCAGTACTTC.

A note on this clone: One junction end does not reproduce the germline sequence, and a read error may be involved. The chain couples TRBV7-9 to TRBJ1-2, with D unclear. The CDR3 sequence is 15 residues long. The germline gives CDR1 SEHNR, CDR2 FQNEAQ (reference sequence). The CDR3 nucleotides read TGTGCCTGCAGCTTAGGCGGAGAAAGGATTCGTGGCTACACCTTC. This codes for CACSLGGERIRGYTF.

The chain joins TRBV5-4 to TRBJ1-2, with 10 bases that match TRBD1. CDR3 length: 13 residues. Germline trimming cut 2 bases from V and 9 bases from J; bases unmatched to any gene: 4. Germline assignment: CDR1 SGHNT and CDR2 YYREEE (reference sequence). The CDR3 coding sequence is TGTGCCAGCAGCTTAGAGACAGGGGGCAGCTACACCTTC. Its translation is CASSLETGGSYTF. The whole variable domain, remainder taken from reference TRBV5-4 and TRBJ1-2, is ETGVTQSPTHLIKTRGQQVTLRCSSQSGHNTVSWYQQALGQGPQFIFQYYREEENGRGNFPPRFSGLQFPNYSSELNVNALELDDSALYLCASSLETGGSYTFGSGTRLTVV.

CDR3 residues: CASSQMSTGSYGYTF. CDR3 in DNA: TGCGCCAGCAGCCAAATGTCGACAGGGAGCTATGGCTACACCTTC. The rearrangement joins TRBV4-3 to TRBJ1-2, with TRBD1 matching 7 bases. The CDR3 has 15 amino acids. V was clipped by 2 bases and J by 4 bases; unmatched bases: 7. Germline V gene lookup returns CDR1 LGHNA and CDR2 YSLEER.

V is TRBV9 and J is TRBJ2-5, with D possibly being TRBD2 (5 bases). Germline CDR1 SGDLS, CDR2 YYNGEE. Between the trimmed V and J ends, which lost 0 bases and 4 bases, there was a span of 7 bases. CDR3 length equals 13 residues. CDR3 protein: CASSVEGRETQYF. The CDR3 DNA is TGTGCCAGCAGCGTAGAAGGGAGAGAGACCCAGTACTTC. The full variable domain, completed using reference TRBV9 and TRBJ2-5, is DSGVTQTPKHLITATGQRVTLRCSPRSGDLSVYWYQQSLDQGLQFLIQYYNGEERAKGNILERFSAQQFPDLHSELNLSSLELGDSALYFCASSVEGRETQYFGPGTRLLVL.

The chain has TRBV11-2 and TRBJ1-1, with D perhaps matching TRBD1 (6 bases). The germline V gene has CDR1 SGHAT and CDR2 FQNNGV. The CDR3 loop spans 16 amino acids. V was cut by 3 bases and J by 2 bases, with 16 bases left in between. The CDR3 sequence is CASSLTIIRGNTEAFF. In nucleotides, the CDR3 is TGTGCCAGCAGCTTGACTATTATCAGGGGTAACACTGAAGCTTTCTTT.

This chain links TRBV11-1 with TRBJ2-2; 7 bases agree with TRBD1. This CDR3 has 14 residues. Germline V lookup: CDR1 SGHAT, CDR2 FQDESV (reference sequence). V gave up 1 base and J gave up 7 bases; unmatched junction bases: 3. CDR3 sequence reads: CASSLEGASGELFF. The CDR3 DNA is TGTGCCAGCAGCTTAGAGGGGGCGAGCGGGGAGCTGTTTTTT.

Written as DNA, the CDR3 is TGTGCCATCAGTGGGGGGACAGTTTCCTACGAGCAGTACTTC. It translates to CAISGGTVSYEQYF. The V gene is TRBV10-3, the J gene TRBJ2-7; 7 nucleotides match TRBD1. This CDR3 has 14 residues. Germline CDR1 is ENHRY and CDR2 is SYGVKD. Trimming took 4 bases from V and 1 from J; bases not matched to a gene: 4.